This T cell receptor (beta chain) was retrieved from a study of blood T cell repertoires in COVID-19. This CDR3 is built from 12 residues. Trimming cost V 5 bases and J 11 bases, with 15 bases left between them. In germline, CDR1 is LGHNT, CDR2 FRNRAP. In the authors' methods: For nucleated cells, counts were estimated from reference gene primer amplification. Generated by immunoSEQ multiplex PCR, the TCRdb table keeps only in-frame clones and is missing some. V, J and clone size are those of that table, while D and trimming were read from the DNA. The sample includes 140,000 to 150,000 clones, about 80% of them seen just once.

This rearrangement joins TRBV12-5 to TRBJ1-1, with D possibly being TRBD1 (6 bases). This clonotype was sampled from a man between 65 and 80 years old who had recovered from COVID-19. Material for sequencing was peripheral blood. The CDR3 region is CASGEKQGSAFF. The CDR3 DNA is TGTGCTAGTGGTGAAAAGCAGGGGAGTGCTTTCTTT.